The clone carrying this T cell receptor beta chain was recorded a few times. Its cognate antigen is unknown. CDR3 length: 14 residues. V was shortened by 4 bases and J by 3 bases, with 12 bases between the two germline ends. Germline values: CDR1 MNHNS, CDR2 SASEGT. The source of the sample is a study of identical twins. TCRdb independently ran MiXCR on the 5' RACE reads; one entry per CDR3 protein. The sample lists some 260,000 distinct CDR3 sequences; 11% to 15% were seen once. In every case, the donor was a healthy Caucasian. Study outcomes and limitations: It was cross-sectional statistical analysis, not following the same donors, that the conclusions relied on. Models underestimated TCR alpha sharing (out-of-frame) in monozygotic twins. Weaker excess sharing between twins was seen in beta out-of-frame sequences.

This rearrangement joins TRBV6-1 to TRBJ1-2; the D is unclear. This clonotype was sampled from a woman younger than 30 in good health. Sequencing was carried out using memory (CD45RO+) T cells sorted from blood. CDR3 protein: CASSGAPRDYGYTF. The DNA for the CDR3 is TGTGCCAGCAGTGGGGCCCCTCGGGACTATGGCTACACCTTC.